Listed below are T cell receptor beta chains from one sample, sequenced in a study of shared clonotypes between healthy human individuals. Libraries were prepared by immunoSEQ multiplex PCR; TCRdb keeps only in-frame clonotypes and omits some of them. This table holds hundreds of thousands of clones, approximately 96% found once. The source material was naive CD8+ T cells sorted from blood. Every receptor here comes from a woman aged 25 to 39 in good health. Each CDR3 is given with its conserved first and last residue. D genes are given only for firm matches. Where a row states a size, it is once, few, many or the class of an expanded clone; other rows omit it.

>TRBV27|TRBJ2-3|TRBD2|NA
TGTGCCAGCAGTTTATTAGCGGGAGGGCGCGGAGATACGCAGTATTTT
CASSLLAGGRGDTQYF
>TRBV7-9|TRBJ2-7|NA|NA
TGTGCCAGCAGCACCGGACAGAGCTCCTACGAGCAGTACTTC
CASSTGQSSYEQYF
>TRBV2|TRBJ2-3|NA|once
TGTGCCAGCAGTAGGGGCAGGGCCACAGATACGCAGTATTTT
CASSRGRATDTQYF
>TRBV27|TRBJ2-1|TRBD2|NA
TGTGCCAGCAGTTTCGGCGGGAGGGCCGGTGTTGAGCAGTTCTTC
CASSFGGRAGVEQFF
>TRBV27|TRBJ2-7|TRBD1|NA
TGTGCCAGCAGTCCGGGGACAGTCTACGAGCAGTACTTC
CASSPGTVYEQYF
>TRBV5-6|TRBJ2-7|TRBD1|NA
TGTGCCAGCAGCGGAGGACAGGGGCCTTCTGAGCAGTACTTC
CASSGGQGPSEQYF
>TRBV5-4|TRBJ2-1|NA|NA
TGTGCCCTGAGGGACTCCTACAATGAGCAGTTCTTC
CALRDSYNEQFF
>TRBV27|TRBJ2-7|NA|NA
TGTGCCGCCTCGGTAGGGCCAGATTACGAGCAGTACTTC
CAASVGPDYEQYF
>TRBV7-9|TRBJ2-5|NA|NA
TGTGCCAGCAGCTTAGGCTATCGCGGCCAAGAGACCCAGTACTTC
CASSLGYRGQETQYF
>TRBV2|TRBJ2-7|TRBD2|NA
TGTGCCAGCATCTCGGCTAGCGGGAGGGATCGCTACGAGCAGTACTTC
CASISASGRDRYEQYF
>TRBV6-5|TRBJ2-2|NA|NA
TGTGCCAGCAGTTACTCGACAGGACACACCGGGGAGCTGTTTTTT
CASSYSTGHTGELFF
>TRBV21-1|TRBJ1-5|NA|NA
TGTGCCAGCATCTCTAGTGAGGGGTCCAATAGCAATCAGCCCCAGCATTTT
CASISSEGSNSNQPQHF
>TRBV28|TRBJ1-1|NA|NA
TGTGCCAGCAGTCTAACCGACGTCAACACTGAAGCTTTCTTT
CASSLTDVNTEAFF
>TRBV7-9|TRBJ2-7|NA|NA
TGTGCCAGCAGTACCGAATCCAACTACGAGCAGTACTTC
CASSTESNYEQYF
>TRBV4-2|TRBJ2-1|NA|NA
TGTGCCAGCAGCAACCGGGACTTACACAATGAGCAGTTCTTC
CASSNRDLHNEQFF
>TRBV5-4|TRBJ2-1|TRBD2|NA
TGTGCCAGCAGCTTCGGGACTAGACCCTACAATGAGCAGTTCTTC
CASSFGTRPYNEQFF